This entry lists 18 T cell receptor beta chains sequenced from one sample in a study of blood T cell repertoires in COVID-19. Some clones are missing from TCRdb's copy, which holds only in-frame ones; the method was immunoSEQ multiplex PCR. The sample includes 200,000 or so clones, 89% of them seen just once. Material: peripheral blood. Every receptor here comes from a man aged 60 to 69 who had recovered from COVID-19.

This chain links TRBV18 with TRBJ1-6, with 7 positions matching TRBD1. CDR1 and CDR2 from the germline V gene are KGHSH and LQKENI. J lost 5 bases, V lost 2 bases, and 3 bases had no gene match. The CDR3 sequence is 15 residues long. This CDR3 reads CASSPSGTDNSPLHF. The CDR3 DNA reads as TGTGCCAGCTCACCATCTGGGACAGATAATTCACCCCTCCACTTT.

V is TRBV7-3 and J is TRBJ2-3; 9 nucleotides match TRBD2. Germline V gives CDR1 SGHTA, CDR2 FQGTGA. J gave up 2 bases and V 2 bases, and 5 bases lay outside the gene matches. The CDR3 has 16 amino acids. The DNA for the CDR3 is TGTGCCAGCAGCTTAGAAGCGGGGGGTTACACAGATACGCAGTATTTT. Its protein product is CASSLEAGGYTDTQYF.

J is TRBJ1-2 and V is TRBV11-2; 7 bases agree with TRBD1. Unmatched junction bases numbered 8, after V lost 2 bases and J lost 8 bases. CDR1 is SGHAT, CDR2 FQNNGV, per germline. The length of the CDR3 is 14 residues. The CDR3 region is CASSLNDRVRGYTF. CDR3 DNA: TGTGCCAGCAGCTTAAACGACAGGGTGAGGGGCTACACCTTC.

The J gene is TRBJ1-2, the V gene TRBV5-1; the match to TRBD1 covers 12 bases. Germline V gives CDR1 SGHRS, CDR2 YFSETQ. This CDR3 is built from 15 residues. J lost 8 bases, V lost 6 bases, and 11 bases had no gene match. The chain's CDR3 is CASTLMGQGAQGYTF. The CDR3 bases are TGCGCCAGCACCCTGATGGGACAGGGGGCGCAGGGCTACACCTTC.

This clone occurred once. The V gene is TRBV3-1 (or the pseudogene TRBV3-2), the J gene TRBJ2-5; 11 bases match TRBD1. The germline V gene has CDR1 LGHDT and CDR2 YNNKEL (reference sequence). The CDR3 is 16 amino acids. The ends lost 4 bases at V and 5 bases at J; junction bases unmatched: 9. The CDR3 is CASSPVDRGLAETQYF. The CDR3 DNA reads as TGTGCCAGCAGCCCAGTGGACAGGGGGCTGGCGGAGACCCAGTACTTC.

V gene TRBV7-3 combines with J gene TRBJ1-2, with 11 nucleotides matching TRBD1. V lost 5 bases to trimming and J lost 3 bases; unmatched junction nucleotides: 5. CDR3 length equals 15 residues. Germline CDR1 is SGHTA and CDR2 is FQGTGA. CDR3 sequence: CASSPGQGADYGYTF. The CDR3 nucleotides are TGTGCCAGCAGCCCTGGACAGGGGGCGGACTATGGCTACACCTTC. Drawing the rest from reference TRBV7-3 and TRBJ1-2, the complete variable domain is GAGVSQTPSNKVTEKGKYVELRCDPISGHTALYWYRQSLGQGPEFLIYFQGTGAADDSGLPNDRFFAVRPEGSVSTLKIQRTERGDSAVYLCASSPGQGADYGYTFGSGTRLTVV.

The chain combines TRBV7-9 with TRBJ2-3; no reliable D call. This CDR3 contains 13 residues. CDR1 and CDR2 from the germline V gene are SEHNR and FQNEAQ (reference sequence). V shed 5 bases and J shed 4 bases, with 10 bases lying between them. The chain's CDR3 is CASSPRSSDTQYF. For the CDR3, the DNA is TGTGCCAGCAGCCCGAGGAGTTCAGATACGCAGTATTTT.

The rearrangement joins TRBV30 to TRBJ2-4; 7 bases are shared with TRBD1. The germline V gene has CDR1 GTSNPN and CDR2 SVGIG (reference sequence). This CDR3 comprises 18 residues. Trimming cost V 2 bases and J 1 base; bases outside gene matches: 14. The DNA for the CDR3 is TGTGCCTGGAGTCCTCGGGACAGCGCCTGGGGGGCCAAAAACATTCAGTACTTC. Residues: CAWSPRDSAWGAKNIQYF.

The chain employs TRBV18 and TRBJ1-2, with 9 bases lining up with TRBD1. This CDR3 is built from 16 residues. Germline CDR1 is KGHSH and CDR2 is LQKENI. Trimming cost V 3 bases and J 2 bases; bases outside gene matches: 7. CDR3 nucleotide sequence: TGTGCCAGCTCACCTCAACCGGGACAGGGCAACTATGGCTACACCTTC. The encoded protein is CASSPQPGQGNYGYTF. Filled out from reference TRBV18 and TRBJ1-2, the complete variable domain reads NAGVMQNPRHLVRRRGQEARLRCSPMKGHSHVYWYRQLPEEGLKFMVYLQKENIIDESGMPKERFSAEFPKEGPSILRIQQVVRGDSAAYFCASSPQPGQGNYGYTFGSGTRLTVV.

The chain carries TRBV5-1 and TRBJ2-1; the match to TRBD2 covers 11 bases. CDR3 length: 16 residues. V was clipped by 4 bases and J by 6 bases; unmatched bases: 9. CDR1 SGHRS and CDR2 YFSETQ come from the germline V gene. CDR3 sequence (DNA): TGCGCCAGCAGCCAAACCGGGACTAGCGGTAGCAATGAGCAGTTCTTC. Translation: CASSQTGTSGSNEQFF.

This sequence joins TRBV20-1 and TRBJ1-3, with D possibly matching TRBD1 (6 bases). In germline, CDR1 is DFQATT, CDR2 SNEGSKA (reference sequence). This CDR3 comprises 14 residues. Trimming removed 3 bases from V and 0 bases from J, with 9 bases in between. The CDR3: CSASGTSSGNTIYF. The CDR3 region has the DNA TGCAGTGCTAGTGGGACAAGCTCTGGAAACACCATATATTTT.

J is TRBJ2-3 and V is TRBV6-5; the D gene is possibly TRBD2 (6 bases). V lost 2 bases to trimming and J lost 1 base, with 10 bases between them. Germline assignment: CDR1 MNHEY and CDR2 SVGAGI. This CDR3 region has 15 residues. CDR3 DNA sequence: TGTGCCAGCAGTTACAGGGCTAGCGGCACAGATACGCAGTATTTT. Protein sequence: CASSYRASGTDTQYF.

The chain employs TRBV19 and TRBJ2-1; 10 bases match TRBD2. J gave up 10 bases and V 5 bases, and 14 bases lay outside the gene matches. The CDR3 runs 16 residues. Germline CDR1 is LNHDA and CDR2 is SQIVND (reference sequence). The CDR3 DNA reads as TGTGCCAGTAGTGTCCCCGGGACTAGCGCCTCTCCGGAGCAGTTCTTC. Translation: CASSVPGTSASPEQFF.

The chain is built from TRBV6-5 and TRBJ2-1, with 10 positions matching TRBD2. The CDR3 extends over 15 amino acids. Germline V gives CDR1 MNHEY, CDR2 SVGAGI. V trimming: 1 base; J trimming: 8 bases; junction bases outside the gene matches: 5. For the CDR3, the DNA is TGTGCCAGCAGTTACTTAGCTAGCGGGAGCCATGAGCAGTTCTTC. Translated: CASSYLASGSHEQFF.

In this sample, this clone turned up a few times. V gene TRBV12-3 or TRBV12-4 combines with J gene TRBJ1-1; 7 nucleotides agree with TRBD1. This CDR3 spans 12 amino acids. With V trimmed by 5 bases and J by 5 bases, 2 bases remained unmatched. CDR3 nucleotides: TGTGCCAGCAGTCCAGGGGGTACTGAAGCTTTCTTT. Translated, it gives CASSPGGTEAFF.

The J gene is TRBJ2-4, the V gene TRBV28; 9 bases map to TRBD2. V was pared by 6 bases and J by 6 bases, with 9 bases of the junction left unmatched. The CDR3 extends over 15 amino acids. Germline CDR1 and CDR2: MDHEN and SYDVKM. CDR3 sequence: CASSAGAGGGNIQYF. The CDR3 nucleotides are TGTGCCAGCAGCGCGGGGGCGGGGGGGGGAAACATTCAGTACTTC.

The chain is built from TRBV5-4 and TRBJ2-1, with 12 bases lining up with TRBD1. After removal of 7 bases from V and 3 bases from J, the junction contained 11 bases not matched to a gene. The CDR3 sequence is 17 residues long. Germline V gene lookup returns CDR1 SGHNT and CDR2 YYREEE (reference sequence). CDR3 region: CASCRDRGRSVYNEQFF. The CDR3 coding sequence is TGTGCCAGCTGCCGGGACAGGGGGCGAAGTGTCTACAATGAGCAGTTCTTC.

This chain joins TRBV19 and TRBJ2-4, with 8 positions matching TRBD1. Germline assignment: CDR1 LNHDA and CDR2 SQIVND (reference sequence). The junction had 11 bases not matched to a gene; V was cut back by 1 base and J by 0 bases. The CDR3 runs 19 residues. The CDR3 region is CASSIVGAGGVGAKNIQYF. The CDR3 DNA sequence: TGTGCCAGTAGTATAGTAGGAGCAGGGGGCGTTGGAGCCAAAAACATTCAGTACTTC.